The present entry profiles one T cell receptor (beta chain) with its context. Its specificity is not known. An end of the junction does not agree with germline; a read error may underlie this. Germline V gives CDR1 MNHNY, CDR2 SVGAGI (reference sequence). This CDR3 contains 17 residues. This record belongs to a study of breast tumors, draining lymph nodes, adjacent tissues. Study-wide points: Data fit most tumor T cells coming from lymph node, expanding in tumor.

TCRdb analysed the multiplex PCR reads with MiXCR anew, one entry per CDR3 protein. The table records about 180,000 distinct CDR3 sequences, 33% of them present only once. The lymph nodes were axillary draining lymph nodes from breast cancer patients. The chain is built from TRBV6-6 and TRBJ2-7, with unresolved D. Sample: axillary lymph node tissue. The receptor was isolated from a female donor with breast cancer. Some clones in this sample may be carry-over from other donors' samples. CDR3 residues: CASSHSIAPRPTSEQYF. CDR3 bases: TGTGCCAGCAGTCACTCGATCGCGCCCAGGCCTACCTCCGAGCAGTACTTC.